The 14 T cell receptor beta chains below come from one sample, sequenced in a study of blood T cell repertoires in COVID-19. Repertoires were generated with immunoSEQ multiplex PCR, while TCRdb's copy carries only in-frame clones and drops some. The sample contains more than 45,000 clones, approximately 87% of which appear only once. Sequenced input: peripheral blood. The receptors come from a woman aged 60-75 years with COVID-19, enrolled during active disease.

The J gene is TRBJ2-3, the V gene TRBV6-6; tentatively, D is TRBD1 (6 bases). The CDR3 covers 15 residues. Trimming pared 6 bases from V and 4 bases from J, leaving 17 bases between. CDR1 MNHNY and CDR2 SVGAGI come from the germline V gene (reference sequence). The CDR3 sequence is CASSKGVGPADTQYF. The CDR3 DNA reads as TGTGCCAGCAGCAAGGGGGTCGGCCCGGCAGATACGCAGTATTTT.

For the CDR3, the DNA is TGTGCCAGCAGCCCGGCGGGCGGAGAGGGAGGGCAGCAGTACTTC. Residues: CASSPAGGEGGQQYF. The rearrangement joins TRBV5-4 to TRBJ2-7; 7 bases line up with TRBD2. The germline CDR1 and CDR2 sequences are SGHNT and YYREEE (reference sequence). This CDR3 contains 15 residues. Losses at the gene ends were 4 bases for V and 8 bases for J; bases not matched to a gene: 15.

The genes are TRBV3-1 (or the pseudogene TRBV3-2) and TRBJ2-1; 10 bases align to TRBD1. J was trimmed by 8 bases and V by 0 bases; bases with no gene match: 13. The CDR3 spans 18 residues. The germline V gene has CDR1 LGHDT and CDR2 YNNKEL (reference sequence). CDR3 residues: CASSQDPQRTGGNHEQFF. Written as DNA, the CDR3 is TGTGCCAGCAGCCAAGACCCACAAAGGACAGGGGGTAACCATGAGCAGTTCTTC.

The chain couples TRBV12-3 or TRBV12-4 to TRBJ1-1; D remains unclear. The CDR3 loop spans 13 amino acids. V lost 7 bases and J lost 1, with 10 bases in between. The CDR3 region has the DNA TGTGCCAGCACTCCAGGAGGGAACACTGAAGCTTTCTTT. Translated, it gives CASTPGGNTEAFF.

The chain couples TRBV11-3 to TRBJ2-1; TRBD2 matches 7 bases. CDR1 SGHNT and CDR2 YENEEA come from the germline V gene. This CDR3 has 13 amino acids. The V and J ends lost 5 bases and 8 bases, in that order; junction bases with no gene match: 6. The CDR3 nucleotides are TGTGCCAGCAGCCCCCTTAGCGGGTATGAGCAGTTCTTC. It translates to CASSPLSGYEQFF.

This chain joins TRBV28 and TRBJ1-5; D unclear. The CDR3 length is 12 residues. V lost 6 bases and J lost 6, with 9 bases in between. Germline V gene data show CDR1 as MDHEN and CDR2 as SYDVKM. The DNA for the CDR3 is TGTGCCAGCAGACTCCCGGGTCAGCCCCAGCATTTT. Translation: CASRLPGQPQHF.

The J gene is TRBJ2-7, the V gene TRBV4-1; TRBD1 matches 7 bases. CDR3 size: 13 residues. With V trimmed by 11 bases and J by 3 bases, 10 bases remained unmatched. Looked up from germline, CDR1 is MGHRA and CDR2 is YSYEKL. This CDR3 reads CARRRQGSYEQYF. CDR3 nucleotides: TGCGCCCGCCGCCGACAGGGTAGCTACGAGCAGTACTTC.

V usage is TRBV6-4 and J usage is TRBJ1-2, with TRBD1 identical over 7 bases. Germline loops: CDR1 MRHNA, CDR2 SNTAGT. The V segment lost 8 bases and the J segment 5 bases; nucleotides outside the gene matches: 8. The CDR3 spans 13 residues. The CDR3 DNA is TGTGCCAGCCACAGGGGATTTGGTTATGGCTACACCTTC. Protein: CASHRGFGYGYTF.

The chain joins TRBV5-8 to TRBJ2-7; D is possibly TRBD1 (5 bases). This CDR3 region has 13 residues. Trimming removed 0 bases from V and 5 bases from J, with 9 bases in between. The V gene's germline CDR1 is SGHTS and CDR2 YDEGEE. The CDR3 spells CASSLGRADEQYF. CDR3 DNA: TGTGCCAGCAGCTTGGGCAGGGCGGACGAGCAGTACTTC.

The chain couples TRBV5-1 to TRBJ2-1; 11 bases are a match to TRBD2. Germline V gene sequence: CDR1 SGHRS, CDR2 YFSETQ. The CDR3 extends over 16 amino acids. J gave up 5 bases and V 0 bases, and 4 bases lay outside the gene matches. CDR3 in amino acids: CASSLALTSGNNEQFF. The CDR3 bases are TGCGCCAGCAGCTTGGCCCTGACTAGCGGGAACAATGAGCAGTTCTTC. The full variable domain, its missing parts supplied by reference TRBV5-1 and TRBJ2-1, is KAGVTQTPRYLIKTRGQQVTLSCSPISGHRSVSWYQQTPGQGLQFLFEYFSETQRNKGNFPGRFSGRQFSNSRSEMNVSTLELGDSALYLCASSLALTSGNNEQFFGPGTRLTVL.

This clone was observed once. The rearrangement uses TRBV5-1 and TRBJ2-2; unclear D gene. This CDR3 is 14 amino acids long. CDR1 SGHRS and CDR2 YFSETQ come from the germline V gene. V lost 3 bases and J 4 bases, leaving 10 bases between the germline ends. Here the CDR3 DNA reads TGCGCCAGCAGCTCAAACCTCGGCACCGGGGAGCTGTTTTTT. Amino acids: CASSSNLGTGELFF.

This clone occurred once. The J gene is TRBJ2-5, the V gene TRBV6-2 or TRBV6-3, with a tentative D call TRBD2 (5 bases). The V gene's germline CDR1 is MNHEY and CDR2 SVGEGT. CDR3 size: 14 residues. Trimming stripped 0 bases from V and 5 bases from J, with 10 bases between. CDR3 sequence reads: CASSYSRAGETQYF. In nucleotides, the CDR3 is TGTGCCAGCAGTTACTCCCGGGCGGGTGAGACCCAGTACTTC.

The CDR3 DNA reads as TGTGCCAGCAGCCCCCAAGAGCGAACCTCCTACGAGCAGTACTTC. It specifies CASSPQERTSYEQYF. The J gene is TRBJ2-7, the V gene TRBV9; no clear D. CDR3 length equals 15 residues. Per germline, CDR1 SGDLS and CDR2 YYNGEE. V shed 4 bases and J shed 0 bases, with 14 bases lying between them.

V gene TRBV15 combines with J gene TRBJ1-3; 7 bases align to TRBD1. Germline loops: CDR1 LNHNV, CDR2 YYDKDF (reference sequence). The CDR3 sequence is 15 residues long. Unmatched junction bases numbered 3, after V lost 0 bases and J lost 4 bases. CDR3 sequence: CATSRDGTEGNTIYF. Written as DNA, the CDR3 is TGTGCCACCAGCAGAGATGGGACAGAAGGAAACACCATATATTTT. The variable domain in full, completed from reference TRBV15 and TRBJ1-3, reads DAMVIQNPRYQVTQFGKPVTLSCSQTLNHNVMYWYQQKSSQAPKLLFHYYDKDFNNEADTPDNFQSRRPNTSFCFLDIRSPGLGDTAMYLCATSRDGTEGNTIYFGEGSWLTVV.